This TCR beta chain stems from a study of CD8+ T cells in alopecia areata. Study at large: For 6 to 18 months, tofacitinib was taken, and 6 months off drug followed.

Treatment of the sample: oral pan-JAK inhibitor, 5-10 mg twice daily. Isolated RNA was reverse transcribed into cDNA used as the sequencing template. TCRdb keeps only in-frame clones here, not all; method: immunoSEQ multiplex PCR. The sample has some 150,000 clones; 85% to 90% are singletons. To note about this clone: Its target is not known.

The germline V gene has CDR1 ENHRY and CDR2 SYGVKD. The CDR3 sequence is 14 residues long. The ends were cut back, 4 bases at V and 2 bases at J, with 12 bases in the middle. Broader study findings: Especially in alopecia totalis/universalis, lesional scalp showed greater clonality than normal scalp did. On tofacitinib, scalp clonality and expanded CD8+ clones among top 100 fell significantly. Alphabeta T cells residing in normal skin are also sequenced in scalp samples.

Sequenced material: CD8+ T cells sorted from blood, taken at week 4, from a patient treated with tofacitinib. This receptor was taken from a human donor with alopecia areata. The J gene is TRBJ2-7, the V gene TRBV10-3; D is perhaps TRBD2 (5 bases). This CDR3 is CAISGLPFAYEQYF. The CDR3 DNA follows: TGTGCCATCAGTGGACTACCCTTTGCCTACGAGCAGTACTTC.